This T cell receptor (beta chain) was recovered during a study of blood T cells in healthy people across ages. Overall study results and limits: Diversity of TCR beta correlated strongly with naive T cell percentage.

Only a few counts were recorded for this clonotype. The antigen is undetermined. Germline-derived CDR1 and CDR2 are DFQATT and SNEGSKA (reference sequence). The CDR3 spans 15 residues. V dropped 2 bases and J dropped 0 bases, with 11 bases sitting between them. The draw of peripheral blood yielded roughly 9.1 milliliters from each donor. The amount of total RNA extracted per sample was at least 6 micrograms. A second PCR, run for roughly 7 to 12 cycles, used a sample-barcoded 5' primer plus a J-beta primer mix. MiXCR, applied by TCRdb to the 5' RACE reads, yields one record per CDR3 protein. The data contain 650,000 to 1,000,000 distinct CDR3 sequences, under 40% of them singletons.

The clonotype comes from a man younger than 35 in good health. This chain joins TRBV20-1 and TRBJ2-1; no clear D. The sample taken for sequencing was blood. CDR3 DNA: TGCAGTGCTAGACCCGACCTGAGCTCCTACAATGAGCAGTTCTTC. The encoded protein is CSARPDLSSYNEQFF.